The 15 T cell receptor beta chains below all came from one sample that was sequenced in a study of T cell changes during pregnancy in multiple sclerosis. Clones were sequenced by immunoSEQ multiplex PCR, and TCRdb holds only the in-frame ones, with some missing. Among approximately 84,000 clones listed, nearly 95% were seen once. The input for sequencing was peripheral blood, taken in the second trimester of pregnancy. The source is a female donor in good health, enrolled as a control in a pregnancy study.

This rearrangement joins TRBV7-9 to TRBJ2-1; 11 nucleotides align to TRBD2. The V gene end was trimmed by 7 bases and the J gene end by 9 bases; junction bases not matched to a gene: 11. CDR1 and CDR2 (germline): SEHNR, FQNEAQ (reference sequence). This CDR3 contains 15 residues. DNA for the CDR3: TGTGCCAGCACCATGGGGACTAGCGGCCTCCGTGAGCAGTTCTTC. Its translation is CASTMGTSGLREQFF.

The chain combines TRBV19 with TRBJ2-1; TRBD2 agrees at 9 bases. The junction had 10 bases not matched to a gene; V was cut back by 5 bases and J by 8 bases. Germline CDR1 and CDR2: LNHDA and SQIVND (reference sequence). The CDR3 runs to 15 residues. CDR3 amino acids: CASSFWREGRYEQFF. The CDR3 bases are TGTGCCAGTAGTTTCTGGCGGGAGGGCCGATATGAGCAGTTCTTC. Full variable domain (remainder filled in from reference TRBV19 and TRBJ2-1): DGGITQSPKYLFRKEGQNVTLSCEQNLNHDAMYWYRQDPGQGLRLIYYSQIVNDFQKGDIAEGYSVSREKKESFPLTVTSAQKNPTAFYLCASSFWREGRYEQFFGPGTRLTVL.

The chain uses TRBV5-4 and TRBJ1-1; perhaps TRBD1 as D (5 bases). Germline values: CDR1 SGHNT, CDR2 YYREEE (reference sequence). V was trimmed by 0 bases and J by 7 bases, leaving 10 bases between them. The CDR3 extends over 13 amino acids. DNA of the CDR3: TGTGCCAGCAGCTTGGCTGGGGCAATTGAAGCTTTCTTT. It is translated as CASSLAGAIEAFF. The full variable domain, in which reference TRBV5-4 and TRBJ1-1 provide the parts outside the CDR3, is ETGVTQSPTHLIKTRGQQVTLRCSSQSGHNTVSWYQQALGQGPQFIFQYYREEENGRGNFPPRFSGLQFPNYSSELNVNALELDDSALYLCASSLAGAIEAFFGQGTRLTVV.

This chain joins TRBV19 and TRBJ2-7; a possible D gene is TRBD2 (5 bases). This CDR3 is built from 14 residues. CDR1 LNHDA and CDR2 SQIVND come from the germline V gene (reference sequence). With 3 bases removed from V and 0 bases from J, the gap between germline ends came to 9 bases. The CDR3 DNA follows: TGTGCCAGTAGTATGAACGGGAACTCCTACGAGCAGTACTTC. Its protein product is CASSMNGNSYEQYF. Full variable domain (outside the CDR3, taken from reference TRBV19 and TRBJ2-7): DGGITQSPKYLFRKEGQNVTLSCEQNLNHDAMYWYRQDPGQGLRLIYYSQIVNDFQKGDIAEGYSVSREKKESFPLTVTSAQKNPTAFYLCASSMNGNSYEQYFGPGTRLTVT.

V gene TRBV7-6 combines with J gene TRBJ2-3, with 15 bases identical to TRBD2. The J segment lost 3 bases and the V segment lost 1 base, leaving 11 bases of the junction unmatched. Germline V lookup: CDR1 SGHVS, CDR2 FNYEAQ. CDR3 length: 20 amino acids. Here the CDR3 reads CASSLDPGLAGGPATDTQYF. The CDR3 DNA sequence: TGTGCCAGCAGCTTAGACCCCGGACTAGCGGGAGGGCCCGCGACAGATACGCAGTATTTT.

This clone was picked up a small number of times. The chain is built from TRBV20-1 and TRBJ1-1, with D possibly being TRBD1 (6 bases). Trimming took off 4 bases at V and 4 bases at J, with 7 bases between the two ends. The CDR3 has 11 residues. Germline lookup yields CDR1 DFQATT and CDR2 SNEGSKA (reference sequence). Here the CDR3 reads CSAKGVTEAFF. The DNA of the CDR3 is TGCAGTGCTAAGGGGGTCACTGAAGCTTTCTTT.

In its sample, this clone was seen once. The chain joins TRBV5-1 to TRBJ2-1; 8 bases are shared with TRBD1. CDR1 and CDR2 (germline): SGHRS, YFSETQ. V trimming: 4 bases; J trimming: 6 bases; junction bases outside the gene matches: 12. The CDR3 sequence is 16 residues long. The CDR3 here is CASSVGQGQRSNEQFF. CDR3 nucleotides: TGCGCCAGCAGCGTCGGACAGGGCCAGCGGAGCAATGAGCAGTTCTTC.

The chain employs TRBV2 and TRBJ1-4; weak D call: TRBD1 (6 bases). V gave up 2 bases and J gave up 6 bases, with 13 bases separating them. This CDR3 contains 15 residues. Germline V gene data show CDR1 as SNHLY and CDR2 as FYNNEI. CDR3 amino acids: CASSEHREGYEKLFF. The CDR3, as DNA: TGTGCCAGCAGTGAACACAGGGAGGGGTATGAAAAACTGTTTTTT.

The CDR3 here is CASSFGIRGAGEFRSSYNEQFF. CDR3 nucleotide sequence: TGTGCCAGCAGTTTCGGGATCAGAGGAGCGGGAGAATTTAGGAGCTCCTACAATGAGCAGTTCTTC. The J gene is TRBJ2-1, the V gene TRBV28; TRBD2 agrees at 8 bases. After removal of 3 bases from V and 0 bases from J, the junction contained 22 bases not matched to a gene. Germline V gives CDR1 MDHEN, CDR2 SYDVKM. This CDR3 region has 22 residues.

This rearrangement joins TRBV29-1 to TRBJ2-4; TRBD2 agrees at 7 bases. The CDR3 runs to 13 residues. V lost 3 bases and J lost 6; bases outside the gene matches: 5. In germline, CDR1 is SQVTM, CDR2 ANQGSEA. CDR3: CSVDGGVANIQYF. The CDR3 DNA reads as TGCAGCGTTGATGGGGGGGTTGCAAACATTCAGTACTTC.

The CDR3 DNA reads as TGTGCCAGCAGCCAACACGGGGAGGGGACGGAGACCCAGTACTTC. This sequence encodes CASSQHGEGTETQYF. The J gene is TRBJ2-5, the V gene TRBV4-2; 7 bases align to TRBD2. The J segment lost 5 bases and the V segment lost 2 bases, leaving 8 bases of the junction unmatched. This CDR3 is 15 amino acids long. Germline V gives CDR1 LGHNA, CDR2 YNFKEQ.

The genes are TRBV14 and TRBJ2-5; 8 positions match TRBD2. Looked up from germline, CDR1 is SGHDN and CDR2 is FVKESK. This CDR3 contains 16 residues. The V and J ends lost 3 bases and 4 bases, in that order; junction bases with no gene match: 10. The CDR3 spells CASSQPGTSGAETQYF. In DNA form, the CDR3 reads TGTGCCAGCAGCCAGCCCGGGACTAGTGGTGCAGAGACCCAGTACTTC.

The chain carries TRBV4-1 and TRBJ2-3; D might be TRBD1 (6 bases). CDR1 MGHRA and CDR2 YSYEKL come from the germline V gene. The V end lost 6 bases, the J end lost 2 bases, and 18 bases lay between the germline ends. This CDR3 comprises 16 residues. The CDR3 protein is CASRRLARGITDTQYF. In DNA form, the CDR3 reads TGCGCCAGCAGGCGTCTTGCCAGGGGCATCACAGATACGCAGTATTTT.

The V and J genes are TRBV28 and TRBJ2-7; D might be TRBD2 (5 bases). The germline V gene has CDR1 MDHEN and CDR2 SYDVKM. This CDR3 has 15 amino acids. Trimming cost V 6 bases and J 5 bases, with 20 bases left between them. The CDR3 DNA reads as TGTGCCAGCAGCCCGCCAGTGAGGGTCTCTAACGAGCAGTACTTC. This translates into CASSPPVRVSNEQYF. Full variable domain (remainder filled in from reference TRBV28 and TRBJ2-7): DVKVTQSSRYLVKRTGEKVFLECVQDMDHENMFWYRQDPGLGLRLIYFSYDVKMKEKGDIPEGYSVSREKKERFSLILESASTNQTSMYLCASSPPVRVSNEQYFGPGTRLTVT.

CDR3: CASSPLRVAENYGYTF. CDR3 DNA sequence: TGTGCCAGCTCACCACTCCGTGTCGCGGAAAACTATGGCTACACCTTC. This chain connects TRBV18 to TRBJ1-2; D is unclear. Germline V gene sequence: CDR1 KGHSH, CDR2 LQKENI. The CDR3 extends over 16 amino acids. V was cut by 1 base and J by 2 bases, with 14 bases left in between. Looking up the rest from reference TRBV18 and TRBJ1-2 gives the full variable domain: NAGVMQNPRHLVRRRGQEARLRCSPMKGHSHVYWYRQLPEEGLKFMVYLQKENIIDESGMPKERFSAEFPKEGPSILRIQQVVRGDSAAYFCASSPLRVAENYGYTFGSGTRLTVV.